The next 5 T cell receptor beta chains were all read from a single sample in a study of blood T cells in healthy people across ages. Sample-barcoded 5' priming and a J-beta primer mix drove a second PCR of about 6 to 12 cycles. TCRdb recomputed calls from the 5' RACE reads with MiXCR, one row per CDR3 protein. Here the sample spans over a million distinct CDR3 sequences, 35% to 45% being singletons. Sequencing was done on a sample of blood. These receptors all stem from a woman aged 18-29 years in good health.

There are many counts of this clonotype. This rearrangement joins TRBV29-1 to TRBJ2-3; no firm D call. The CDR3 is made up of 13 amino acids. Trimming shortened V by 3 bases and J by 2 bases, and 9 bases separated the two germline ends. The germline V gene has CDR1 SQVTM and CDR2 ANQGSEA. The CDR3 here is CSVDVGNTDTQYF. As DNA, the CDR3 is TGCAGCGTTGACGTGGGGAACACAGATACGCAGTATTTT.

The V and J genes are TRBV7-2 and TRBJ1-1; D not resolved. From germline, CDR1 is SGHTA and CDR2 FQGNSA. This CDR3 contains 14 residues. Trimming stripped 3 bases from V and 2 bases from J, with 10 bases between. This CDR3 reads CASSFSRQNTEAFF. CDR3 DNA sequence: TGTGCCAGCAGCTTCTCACGACAAAACACTGAAGCTTTCTTT.

The rearrangement links TRBV5-1 to TRBJ2-1, with D perhaps matching TRBD1 (6 bases). Germline V lookup: CDR1 SGHRS, CDR2 YFSETQ. The V end was cut by 0 bases, the J end by 1 base, with 11 bases between. This CDR3 has 16 residues. The CDR3 sequence is CASSLGVRGSYNEQFF. CDR3 nucleotide sequence: TGCGCCAGCAGCTTGGGGGTCAGGGGATCCTACAATGAGCAGTTCTTC.

The chain combines TRBV4-3 with TRBJ2-7; D is perhaps TRBD1 (5 bases). V was trimmed by 0 bases and J by 5 bases, leaving 11 bases between them. This CDR3 comprises 14 residues. Germline V gives CDR1 LGHNA, CDR2 YSLEER. In nucleotides, the CDR3 is TGCGCCAGCAGCCAAGACAGGGTTCCCGACGAGCAGTACTTC. It is translated as CASSQDRVPDEQYF.

Only a few counts were recorded for this clonotype. The gene calls are TRBV28 and TRBJ2-1; 9 nucleotides match TRBD2. Germline V gene sequence: CDR1 MDHEN, CDR2 SYDVKM. CDR3 length equals 18 residues. Losses at the gene ends were 3 bases for V and 5 bases for J; bases not matched to a gene: 14. The CDR3 spells CASSFRTVSGSIDNEQFF. In DNA form, the CDR3 reads TGTGCCAGCAGTTTTCGGACCGTTAGCGGGAGTATCGACAATGAGCAGTTCTTC.